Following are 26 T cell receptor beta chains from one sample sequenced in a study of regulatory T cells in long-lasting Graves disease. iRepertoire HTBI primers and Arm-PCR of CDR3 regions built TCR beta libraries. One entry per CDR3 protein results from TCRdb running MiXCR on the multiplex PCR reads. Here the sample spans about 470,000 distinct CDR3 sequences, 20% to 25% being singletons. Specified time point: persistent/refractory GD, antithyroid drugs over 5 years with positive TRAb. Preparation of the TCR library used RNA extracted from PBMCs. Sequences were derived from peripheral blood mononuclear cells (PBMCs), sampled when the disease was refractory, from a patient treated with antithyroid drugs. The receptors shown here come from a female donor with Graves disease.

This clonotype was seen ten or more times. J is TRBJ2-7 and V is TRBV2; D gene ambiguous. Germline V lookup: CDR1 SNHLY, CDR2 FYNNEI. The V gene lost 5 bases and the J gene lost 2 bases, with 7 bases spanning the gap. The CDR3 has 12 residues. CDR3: CASSPPPYEQYF. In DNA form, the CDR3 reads TGTGCCAGCAGTCCTCCCCCCTACGAGCAGTACTTC.

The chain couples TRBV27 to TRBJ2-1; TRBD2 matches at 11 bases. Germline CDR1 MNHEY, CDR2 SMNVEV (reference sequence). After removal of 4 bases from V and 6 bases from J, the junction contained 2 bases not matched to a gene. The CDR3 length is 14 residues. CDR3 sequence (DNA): TGTGCCAGCAGTTATAGCGGGGGGGCCAATGAGCAGTTCTTC. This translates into CASSYSGGANEQFF.

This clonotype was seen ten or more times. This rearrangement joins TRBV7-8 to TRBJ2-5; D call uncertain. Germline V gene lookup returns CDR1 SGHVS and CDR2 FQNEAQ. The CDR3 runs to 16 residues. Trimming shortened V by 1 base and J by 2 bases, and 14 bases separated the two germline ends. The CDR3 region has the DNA TGTGCCAGCAGCTTAGGCCCGAGACAACTACAAGAGACCCAGTACTTC. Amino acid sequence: CASSLGPRQLQETQYF.

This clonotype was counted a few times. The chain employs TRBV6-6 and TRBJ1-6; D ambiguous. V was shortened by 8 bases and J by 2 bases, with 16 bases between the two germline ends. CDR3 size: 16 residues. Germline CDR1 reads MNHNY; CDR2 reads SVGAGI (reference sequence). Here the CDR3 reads CASGPRASTYNSPLHF. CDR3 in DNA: TGTGCCAGCGGCCCACGGGCCAGCACCTATAATTCACCCCTCCACTTT.

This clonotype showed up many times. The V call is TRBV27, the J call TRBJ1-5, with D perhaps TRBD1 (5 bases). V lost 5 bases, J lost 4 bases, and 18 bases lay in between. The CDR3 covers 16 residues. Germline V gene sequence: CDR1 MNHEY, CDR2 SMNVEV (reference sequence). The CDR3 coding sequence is TGTGCCAGCAGTCCCCTGGGGGGGGGTGAGAATCAGCCCCAGCATTTT. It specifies CASSPLGGGENQPQHF.

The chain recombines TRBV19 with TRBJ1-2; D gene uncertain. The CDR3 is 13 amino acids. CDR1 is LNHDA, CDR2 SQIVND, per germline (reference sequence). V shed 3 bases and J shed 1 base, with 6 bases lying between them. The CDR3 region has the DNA TGTGCCAGTAGTATCTCTGTTAACTATGGCTACACCTTC. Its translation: CASSISVNYGYTF. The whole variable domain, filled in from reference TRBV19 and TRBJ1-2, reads DGGITQSPKYLFRKEGQNVTLSCEQNLNHDAMYWYRQDPGQGLRLIYYSQIVNDFQKGDIAEGYSVSREKKESFPLTVTSAQKNPTAFYLCASSISVNYGYTFGSGTRLTVV.

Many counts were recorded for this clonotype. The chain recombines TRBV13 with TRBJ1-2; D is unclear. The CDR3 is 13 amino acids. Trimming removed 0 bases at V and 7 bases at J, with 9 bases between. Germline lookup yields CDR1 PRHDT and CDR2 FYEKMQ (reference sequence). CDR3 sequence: CASSLGARVGYTF. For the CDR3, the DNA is TGTGCCAGCAGCTTAGGGGCGAGGGTTGGCTACACCTTC.

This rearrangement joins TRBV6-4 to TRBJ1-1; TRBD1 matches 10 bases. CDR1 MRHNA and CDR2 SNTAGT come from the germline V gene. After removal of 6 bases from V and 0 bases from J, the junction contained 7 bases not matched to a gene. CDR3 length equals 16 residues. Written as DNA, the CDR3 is TGTGCCAGCAGGGTGGGGACAGGGGATTTGAACACTGAAGCTTTCTTT. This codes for CASRVGTGDLNTEAFF.

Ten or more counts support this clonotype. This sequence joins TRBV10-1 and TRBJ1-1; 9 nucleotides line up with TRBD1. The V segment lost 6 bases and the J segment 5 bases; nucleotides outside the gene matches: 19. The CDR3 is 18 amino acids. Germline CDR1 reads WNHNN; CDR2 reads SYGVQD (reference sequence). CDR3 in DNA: TGCGCCAGCAGCAGCCTAGGGACAGGGATCGCGGGAAGAACTGAAGCTTTCTTT. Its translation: CASSSLGTGIAGRTEAFF.

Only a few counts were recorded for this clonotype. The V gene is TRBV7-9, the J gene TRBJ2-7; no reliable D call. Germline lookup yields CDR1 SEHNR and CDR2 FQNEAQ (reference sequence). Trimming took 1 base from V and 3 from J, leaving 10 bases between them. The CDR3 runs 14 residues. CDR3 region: CASSLGTLVYEQYF. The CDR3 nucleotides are TGTGCCAGCAGCTTAGGCACGCTTGTCTACGAGCAGTACTTC.

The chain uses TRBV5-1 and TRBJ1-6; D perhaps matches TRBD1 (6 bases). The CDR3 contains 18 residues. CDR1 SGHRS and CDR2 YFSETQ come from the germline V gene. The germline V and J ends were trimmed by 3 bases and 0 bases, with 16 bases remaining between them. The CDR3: CASSSGRGLSSYNSPLHF. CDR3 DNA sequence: TGCGCCAGCAGCTCGGGGCGGGGGCTTAGCTCCTATAATTCACCCCTCCACTTT.

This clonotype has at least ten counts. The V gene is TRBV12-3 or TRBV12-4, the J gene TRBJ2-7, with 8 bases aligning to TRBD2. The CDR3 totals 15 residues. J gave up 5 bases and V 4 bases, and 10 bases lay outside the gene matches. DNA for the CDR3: TGTGCCAGCAGTTCTTCCCTAGCGGGCCGCGACGAGCAGTACTTC. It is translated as CASSSSLAGRDEQYF.

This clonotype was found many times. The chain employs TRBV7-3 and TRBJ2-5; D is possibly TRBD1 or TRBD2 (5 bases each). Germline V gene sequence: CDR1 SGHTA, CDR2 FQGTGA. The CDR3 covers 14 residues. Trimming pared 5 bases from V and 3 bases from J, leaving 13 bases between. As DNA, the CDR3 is TGTGCCAGCAGCCTGGGACCAGCGAAAGAGACCCAGTACTTC. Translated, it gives CASSLGPAKETQYF.

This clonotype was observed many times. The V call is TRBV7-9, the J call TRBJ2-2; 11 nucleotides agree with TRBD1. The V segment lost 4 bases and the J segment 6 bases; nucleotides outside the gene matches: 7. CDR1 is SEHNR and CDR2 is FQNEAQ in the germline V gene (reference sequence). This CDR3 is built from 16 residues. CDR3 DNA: TGTGCCAGCAGCTCCCCGGGACAGGGGGACGCCGGGGAGCTGTTTTTT. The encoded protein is CASSSPGQGDAGELFF.

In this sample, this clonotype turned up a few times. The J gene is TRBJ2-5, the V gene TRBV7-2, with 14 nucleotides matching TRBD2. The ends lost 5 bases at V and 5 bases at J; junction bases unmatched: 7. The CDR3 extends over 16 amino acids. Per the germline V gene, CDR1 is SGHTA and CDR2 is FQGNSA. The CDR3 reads CASSLRLAGGWETQYF. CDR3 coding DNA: TGTGCCAGCAGCCTCCGACTAGCGGGGGGGTGGGAGACCCAGTACTTC.

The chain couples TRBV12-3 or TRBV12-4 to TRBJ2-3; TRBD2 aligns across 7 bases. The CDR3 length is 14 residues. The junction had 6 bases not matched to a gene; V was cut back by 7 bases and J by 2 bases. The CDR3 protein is CASIETSSTDTQYF. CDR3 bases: TGTGCCAGCATCGAGACTAGCTCCACAGATACGCAGTATTTT.

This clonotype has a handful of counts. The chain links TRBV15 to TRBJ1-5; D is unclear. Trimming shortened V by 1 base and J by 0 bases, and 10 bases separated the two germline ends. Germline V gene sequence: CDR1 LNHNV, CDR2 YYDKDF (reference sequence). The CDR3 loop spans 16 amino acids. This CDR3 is CATSRARSDSNQPQHF. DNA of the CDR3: TGTGCCACCAGCAGAGCCCGGTCAGATAGCAATCAGCCCCAGCATTTT.

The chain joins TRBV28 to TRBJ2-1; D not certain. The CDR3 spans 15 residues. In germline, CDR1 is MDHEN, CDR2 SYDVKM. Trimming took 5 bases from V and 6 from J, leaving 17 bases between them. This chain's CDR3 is CASSPRGRTGNEQFF. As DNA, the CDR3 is TGTGCCAGCAGTCCAAGAGGCCGGACCGGCAATGAGCAGTTCTTC.

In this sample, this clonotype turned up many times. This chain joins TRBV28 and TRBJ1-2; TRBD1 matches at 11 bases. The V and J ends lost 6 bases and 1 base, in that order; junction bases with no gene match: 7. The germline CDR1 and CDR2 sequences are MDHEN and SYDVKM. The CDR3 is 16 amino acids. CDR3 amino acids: CASSLGQGALNYGYTF. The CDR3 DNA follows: TGTGCCAGCAGCCTTGGACAGGGGGCGCTTAACTATGGCTACACCTTC.

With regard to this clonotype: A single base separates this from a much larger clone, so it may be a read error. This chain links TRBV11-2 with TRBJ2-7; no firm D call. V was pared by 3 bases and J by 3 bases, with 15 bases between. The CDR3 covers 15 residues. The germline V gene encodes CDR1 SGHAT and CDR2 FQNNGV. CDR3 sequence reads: CASSLGVGRFYEQYF. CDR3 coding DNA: TGTGCCAGCAGCTTGGGCGTTGGCAGGTTCTACGAGCAGTACTTC.

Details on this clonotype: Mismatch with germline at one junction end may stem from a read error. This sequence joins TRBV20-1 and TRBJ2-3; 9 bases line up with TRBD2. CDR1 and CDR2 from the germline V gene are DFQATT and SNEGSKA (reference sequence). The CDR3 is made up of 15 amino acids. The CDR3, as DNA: TGCAGTGCTGGAGAAGGGCAACTAGCGGGTGATACGCAGTATTTT. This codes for CSAGEGQLAGDTQYF.

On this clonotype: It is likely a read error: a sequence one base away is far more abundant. CDR3 coding DNA: TGTGCCAGCAGTGCGCAAGTTAACGCTGAAGCTTTCTTT. It is translated as CASSAQVNAEAFF. This chain connects TRBV6-2 or TRBV6-3 to TRBJ1-1; D remains unclear. The CDR3 extends over 13 amino acids. Germline V CDR1 and CDR2: MNHEY, SVGEGT. The V and J ends lost 5 bases and 6 bases respectively, with 13 bases between them.

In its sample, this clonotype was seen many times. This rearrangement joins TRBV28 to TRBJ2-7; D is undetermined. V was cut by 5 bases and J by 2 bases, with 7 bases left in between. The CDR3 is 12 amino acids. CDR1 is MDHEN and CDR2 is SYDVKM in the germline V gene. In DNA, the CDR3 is TGTGCCAGCAGTAGCGTAACCTACGAGCAGTACTTC. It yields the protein CASSSVTYEQYF. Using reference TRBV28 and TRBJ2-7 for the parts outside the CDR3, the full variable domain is DVKVTQSSRYLVKRTGEKVFLECVQDMDHENMFWYRQDPGLGLRLIYFSYDVKMKEKGDIPEGYSVSREKKERFSLILESASTNQTSMYLCASSSVTYEQYFGPGTRLTVT.

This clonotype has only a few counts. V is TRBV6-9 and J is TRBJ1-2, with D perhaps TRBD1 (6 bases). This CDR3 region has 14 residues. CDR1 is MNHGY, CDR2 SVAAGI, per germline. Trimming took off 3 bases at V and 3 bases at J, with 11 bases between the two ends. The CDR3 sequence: CASSYTGSDYGYTF. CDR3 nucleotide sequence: TGTGCCAGCAGTTACACAGGGTCGGACTATGGCTACACCTTC.

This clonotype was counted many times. The CDR3 spells CASRRHASYEQYF. CDR3 sequence (DNA): TGTGCCAGCAGGCGTCACGCCTCCTACGAGCAGTACTTC. The V call is TRBV28, the J call TRBJ2-7; no definite D call. The V end lost 6 bases, the J end lost 0 bases, and 9 bases lay between the germline ends. Germline CDR1 is MDHEN and CDR2 is SYDVKM. The CDR3 has 13 residues.

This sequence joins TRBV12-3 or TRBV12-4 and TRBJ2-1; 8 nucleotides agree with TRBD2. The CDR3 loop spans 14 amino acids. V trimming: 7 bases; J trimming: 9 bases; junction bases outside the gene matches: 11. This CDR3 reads CASMNQRETIEQFF. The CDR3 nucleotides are TGTGCCAGCATGAATCAGCGGGAGACGATTGAGCAGTTCTTC.